This TCR beta chain was identified in a study of blood T cell repertoires in COVID-19. This clone was seen repeatedly, ten times or more. From germline, CDR1 is ENHRY and CDR2 SYGVKD. With 6 bases clipped from V and 5 bases from J, the junction kept 6 bases outside the gene matches. The CDR3 covers 15 residues. In the source study's methods: Amplifying reference gene primers gave estimates of nucleated cell counts. Data came from immunoSEQ multiplex PCR; TCRdb stores just in-frame clones and leaves some out. That table gives V, J and clone size, and the DNA gave D and trimming. This sample has under 200,000 clones, with 83% found just once.

V and J are TRBV10-3 and TRBJ2-1; TRBD2 matches 11 bases. The clonotype was recovered from a woman between 50 and 59 years old in a cohort exposed to, infected with or recovered from COVID-19 (not recorded which). Sequenced: PBMCs or T cells enriched from blood (not recorded which). The CDR3 nucleotides read TGTGCCATCAGAGCCGGGACTAGCGGCAACAATGAGCAGTTCTTC. Encoded protein: CAIRAGTSGNNEQFF.